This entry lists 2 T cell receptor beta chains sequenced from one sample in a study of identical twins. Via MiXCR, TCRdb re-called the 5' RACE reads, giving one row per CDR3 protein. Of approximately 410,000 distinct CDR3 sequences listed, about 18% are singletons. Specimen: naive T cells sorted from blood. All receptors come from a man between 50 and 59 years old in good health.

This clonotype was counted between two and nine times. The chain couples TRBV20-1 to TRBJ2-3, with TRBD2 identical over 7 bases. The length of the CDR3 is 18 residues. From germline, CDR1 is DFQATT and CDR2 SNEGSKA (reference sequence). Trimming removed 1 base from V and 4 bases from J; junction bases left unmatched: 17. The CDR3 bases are TGCAGTGCTAGAGCTACCCATTTCCTAGCGGACCATCCAGATACGCAGTATTTT. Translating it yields CSARATHFLADHPDTQYF.

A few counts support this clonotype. CDR3 nucleotide sequence: TGCAGTGCTAGAGAAATGGGGAATGAGCAGTTCTTC. Translated, it gives CSAREMGNEQFF. This chain links TRBV20-1 with TRBJ2-1; D gene uncertain. CDR3 length equals 12 residues. The germline V gene has CDR1 DFQATT and CDR2 SNEGSKA (reference sequence). V was pared by 0 bases and J by 7 bases, with 7 bases between.